This T cell receptor (beta chain) comes out of a study of CD8 T cells in ankylosing spondylitis. TCRdb used MiXCR to reprocess the 5' RACE reads, holding one entry per CDR3 protein. The sample lists some 40,000 distinct CDR3 sequences, 2.5% to 3.5% occurring once. This clonotype occurred many times. The source of this sequence is a male donor with ankylosing spondylitis or in good health (not recorded which). The material sequenced was blood, either unsorted or a sorted T cell fraction (not recorded which).

CDR3 bases: TGTGCCAGCAGCGCCCCGGATTCACCCCTCCACTTT. It codes for CASSAPDSPLHF. V gene TRBV9 combines with J gene TRBJ1-6; D not resolved. Germline CDR1 and CDR2: SGDLS and YYNGEE. CDR3 length equals 12 residues. The V end was cut by 3 bases, the J end by 8 bases, with 6 bases between. The variable domain in full, with the rest retrieved from reference TRBV9 and TRBJ1-6, is DSGVTQTPKHLITATGQRVTLRCSPRSGDLSVYWYQQSLDQGLQFLIQYYNGEERAKGNILERFSAQQFPDLHSELNLSSLELGDSALYFCASSAPDSPLHFGNGTRLTVT.